These T cell receptor beta chains were read from a single sample in a study of tumor-infiltrating lymphocytes in primary liver carcinoma. TCRdb passed the multiplex PCR reads through MiXCR, listing each CDR3 protein once. In the table there are 330,000 or so distinct CDR3 sequences, approximately 65% of which are singletons. The specimen sequenced was peripheral blood. These receptors all stem from a man aged 40-55 years with primary liver carcinoma and hepatitis B virus infection. Each CDR3 is given with its conserved first and last residue. The order of the fields is CDR3 length, clone size, D gene, V gene, J gene, CDR3 DNA, CDR3 protein. The D gene is left open where the match is weak. Part of the rows lack a size; the others show once, few, many or a class for expanded clones.

len: 17; abundance: NA; d_gene: TRBD2; v_gene: TRBV10-3; j_gene: TRBJ2-1; CDR3nt: TGTGCCATCAGTGGGGCCCCCGGGACTAGCGTCCCCCATGAGCAGTTCTTC; CDR3aa: CAISGAPGTSVPHEQFF
len: 13; abundance: NA; d_gene: NA; v_gene: TRBV16; j_gene: TRBJ2-7; CDR3nt: TGTGCCAGCAGCGGCAGCCTGGCCCACGAGCAGTACTTC; CDR3aa: CASSGSLAHEQYF
len: 17; abundance: few; d_gene: TRBD2; v_gene: TRBV4-1; j_gene: TRBJ2-7; CDR3nt: TGCGCCAGCAGCCAAGTGGCTACTAGCGGGGCTTCCTACGAGCAGTACTTC; CDR3aa: CASSQVATSGASYEQYF
len: 16; abundance: NA; d_gene: TRBD1; v_gene: TRBV10-3; j_gene: TRBJ1-5; CDR3nt: TGTGCCATCAGTGAGTCCCCGGGACAGGACAATCAGCCCCAGCATTTT; CDR3aa: CAISESPGQDNQPQHF
len: 14; abundance: few; d_gene: NA; v_gene: TRBV10-2; j_gene: TRBJ2-5; CDR3nt: TGCGCCAGTGAGGGAGGCGGGACGCAAGAGACCCAGTACTTC; CDR3aa: CASEGGGTQETQYF
len: 15; abundance: NA; d_gene: NA; v_gene: TRBV11-2; j_gene: TRBJ2-5; CDR3nt: TGTGCCAGCAGCCTAGAGTTCGGGTTCCAAGAGACCCAGTACTTC; CDR3aa: CASSLEFGFQETQYF
len: 15; abundance: NA; d_gene: TRBD1; v_gene: TRBV11-2; j_gene: TRBJ2-7; CDR3nt: TGTGCTAGCAGCGAAGGGACAGGGGGAACCTACGAGCAGTACTTC; CDR3aa: CASSEGTGGTYEQYF
len: 18; abundance: NA; d_gene: TRBD1; v_gene: TRBV11-2; j_gene: TRBJ2-3; CDR3nt: TGTGCCAGCAGCCCATCCAAGTACAGGGGCTACCAGGGAGATACGCAGTATTTT; CDR3aa: CASSPSKYRGYQGDTQYF
len: 14; abundance: NA; d_gene: TRBD2; v_gene: TRBV2; j_gene: TRBJ2-2; CDR3nt: TGTGCCAGTCGGACTAGCGGGGCAGCATGGGAGCTGTTTTTT; CDR3aa: CASRTSGAAWELFF
len: 15; abundance: NA; d_gene: NA; v_gene: TRBV10-3; j_gene: TRBJ1-3; CDR3nt: TGTGCCATCAGCGAAGGCGTGCTCTCTGGAAACACCATGTATTTT; CDR3aa: CAISEGVLSGNTMYF
len: 18; abundance: NA; d_gene: TRBD2; v_gene: TRBV11-2; j_gene: TRBJ2-7; CDR3nt: TGTGCCAGCAGCTACTGGACTAGCGGAGAATCTTTCTTGTACGAGCGGTACTTC; CDR3aa: CASSYWTSGESFLYERYF
len: 15; abundance: NA; d_gene: NA; v_gene: TRBV19; j_gene: TRBJ1-2; CDR3nt: TGTGCCAGTAGTATCCGGGACAACAGTCACTATGGCTACACCTTC; CDR3aa: CASSIRDNSHYGYTF
len: 14; abundance: NA; d_gene: NA; v_gene: TRBV28; j_gene: TRBJ2-7; CDR3nt: TGTGCCAGCAGTCCGGCAGCATACTCCTACGAGCAGTACTTC; CDR3aa: CASSPAAYSYEQYF
len: 14; abundance: many; d_gene: NA; v_gene: TRBV6-1; j_gene: TRBJ2-1; CDR3nt: TGTGCCAGCACCGAGGCGTCCAGATACAATGAGCAGTTCTTC; CDR3aa: CASTEASRYNEQFF
len: 21; abundance: once; d_gene: NA; v_gene: TRBV5-1; j_gene: TRBJ2-1; CDR3nt: TGCGCCAGCAGCAAACGGCCATCTGTGGACGTGAGACTTTCTACGGACAATGAGCAGTTCTTC; CDR3aa: CASSKRPSVDVRLSTDNEQFF
len: 15; abundance: few; d_gene: NA; v_gene: TRBV14; j_gene: TRBJ2-3; CDR3nt: TGTGCCAGCAGCCAAGGAGGAGCGGGCGCAGATACGCAGTATTTT; CDR3aa: CASSQGGAGADTQYF
len: 13; abundance: NA; d_gene: NA; v_gene: TRBV20-1; j_gene: TRBJ2-5; CDR3nt: TGCAGTGCCAGGTCCCCAGGCGGGGAGACCCAGTACTTC; CDR3aa: CSARSPGGETQYF
len: 17; abundance: NA; d_gene: NA; v_gene: TRBV11-2; j_gene: TRBJ1-2; CDR3nt: TGTGCCAGCAGCTTATTCCCGGACCCTGGTGTAAACTATGACTACACCTTC; CDR3aa: CASSLFPDPGVNYDYTF
len: 17; abundance: NA; d_gene: NA; v_gene: TRBV7-8; j_gene: TRBJ2-1; CDR3nt: TGTGCCAGCAGCTTACTAGGGGCTAGCGAGTCCTACAATGAGCTGTTCTTC; CDR3aa: CASSLLGASESYNELFF
len: 13; abundance: NA; d_gene: NA; v_gene: TRBV5-1; j_gene: TRBJ2-2; CDR3nt: TGCCCCAGCAGCTTGGGGGACACCGGGGAGCTGTTTTTT; CDR3aa: CPSSLGDTGELFF
len: 14; abundance: many; d_gene: NA; v_gene: TRBV5-6; j_gene: TRBJ1-2; CDR3nt: TGTGCCAGCAGCTTGTTGACGGCAGTTTATGGCTACACCTTC; CDR3aa: CASSLLTAVYGYTF
len: 15; abundance: NA; d_gene: TRBD2; v_gene: TRBV12-3/TRBV12-4; j_gene: TRBJ2-1; CDR3nt: TGTGCCAGCAGTTCGGGGGGGGGGGCTTTCGATGAGCAGTTCTTC; CDR3aa: CASSSGGGAFDEQFF
len: 11; abundance: many; d_gene: NA; v_gene: TRBV11-1; j_gene: TRBJ1-1; CDR3nt: TGTGCCAGCAGCTTGGGCAGTGAAGCTTTCTTT; CDR3aa: CASSLGSEAFF
len: 17; abundance: NA; d_gene: NA; v_gene: TRBV11-2; j_gene: TRBJ2-1; CDR3nt: TGTGCCAGTAGCTTCTCGAATATCTTGGGCTCCTACAATGAGCAGTTCTTC; CDR3aa: CASSFSNILGSYNEQFF
len: 14; abundance: NA; d_gene: TRBD2; v_gene: TRBV5-5; j_gene: TRBJ2-7; CDR3nt: TGTGCCAGTAGCGTTCTAGCGGGAGAGGGCGAGCAGTACTTC; CDR3aa: CASSVLAGEGEQYF
len: 14; abundance: NA; d_gene: NA; v_gene: TRBV15; j_gene: TRBJ2-1; CDR3nt: TGTGCCACCAGCAAGCAAAGGTGGGGGAATGAGCAGTTCTTC; CDR3aa: CATSKQRWGNEQFF
len: 17; abundance: NA; d_gene: NA; v_gene: TRBV18; j_gene: TRBJ2-6; CDR3nt: TGTGCCAGCTCACCGTACGACAGGTCCTTTGGGGCCAACGTCCTGACTTTC; CDR3aa: CASSPYDRSFGANVLTF
len: 14; abundance: many; d_gene: TRBD2; v_gene: TRBV29-1; j_gene: TRBJ2-7; CDR3nt: TGCAGCGTCGTAACCGGGACTAGCCCCTACGAGCAGTACTTC; CDR3aa: CSVVTGTSPYEQYF
len: 17; abundance: many; d_gene: TRBD2; v_gene: TRBV28; j_gene: TRBJ2-7; CDR3nt: TGTGCCAGCAGTCAATCAGGGACTAGCGGGAGGTGGTACGAGCAGTACTTC; CDR3aa: CASSQSGTSGRWYEQYF
len: 14; abundance: NA; d_gene: NA; v_gene: TRBV7-8; j_gene: TRBJ2-1; CDR3nt: TGTGCCAGCAGCTTATTTAGAGGGGACAATGAGCAGTTCTTC; CDR3aa: CASSLFRGDNEQFF
len: 20; abundance: NA; d_gene: TRBD2; v_gene: TRBV6-2/TRBV6-3; j_gene: TRBJ2-5; CDR3nt: TGTGCCAGCAGTTACTTTTTGATGGGACTAGCGAGAGGAGGCCAAGAGACCCAGTACTTC; CDR3aa: CASSYFLMGLARGGQETQYF
len: 12; abundance: NA; d_gene: NA; v_gene: TRBV11-2; j_gene: TRBJ1-1; CDR3nt: TGTGCCAGCAGCTTAGTTTTGTCACTGGCTCTCTTT; CDR3aa: CASSLVLSLALF
len: 17; abundance: NA; d_gene: NA; v_gene: TRBV11-2; j_gene: TRBJ2-7; CDR3nt: TGTGCCAACAGCTTCGTAGACGGGACGACGATATTCCACGAGCAGTACTTC; CDR3aa: CANSFVDGTTIFHEQYF
len: 17; abundance: few; d_gene: TRBD1; v_gene: TRBV7-8; j_gene: TRBJ2-3; CDR3nt: TGTGCCAGCAGCCAAAGGACCGGGACAGGAGACACAGATACGCAGTATTTT; CDR3aa: CASSQRTGTGDTDTQYF
len: 14; abundance: NA; d_gene: NA; v_gene: TRBV5-1; j_gene: TRBJ2-1; CDR3nt: TGCGCCAGCAGCTTGGGAACTAGAGCAGACGAGCAGTTCTTC; CDR3aa: CASSLGTRADEQFF
len: 13; abundance: few; d_gene: NA; v_gene: TRBV7-9; j_gene: TRBJ2-1; CDR3nt: TGTGCCAGCGGGCCACCACGATACAATGAGCAGTTCTTC; CDR3aa: CASGPPRYNEQFF
len: 14; abundance: many; d_gene: NA; v_gene: TRBV11-2; j_gene: TRBJ2-5; CDR3nt: TGTGCCAGCAGCTTAGAGTCCGTGCAAGAGACCCAGTACTTC; CDR3aa: CASSLESVQETQYF
len: 16; abundance: NA; d_gene: TRBD1; v_gene: TRBV11-2; j_gene: TRBJ1-2; CDR3nt: TGTGTCAGCAGCAAACCGGGACAGTATTCAGACGCGTGGATACCCTTC; CDR3aa: CVSSKPGQYSDAWIPF
len: 13; abundance: many; d_gene: NA; v_gene: TRBV6-1; j_gene: TRBJ2-7; CDR3nt: TGTGCCAGCATTCTGGAGGCCCCGGGGGAGCAGTACTTC; CDR3aa: CASILEAPGEQYF
len: 17; abundance: many; d_gene: TRBD2; v_gene: TRBV4-1; j_gene: TRBJ2-3; CDR3nt: TGCGCCAGCAGCCCCCCGGGACTAGCGGGATCCACAGATACGCAGTATTTT; CDR3aa: CASSPPGLAGSTDTQYF
len: 14; abundance: NA; d_gene: NA; v_gene: TRBV11-1; j_gene: TRBJ1-5; CDR3nt: TGTGCCTGCAGCTCCGGTCAGAGCGGAGATACGCAGCATTTT; CDR3aa: CACSSGQSGDTQHF
len: 17; abundance: NA; d_gene: TRBD2; v_gene: TRBV11-2; j_gene: TRBJ2-3; CDR3nt: TGTGCCAGCAGCCTACAAGGGGCAAGCGGGAGGTTAGATACGCAGTATTTT; CDR3aa: CASSLQGASGRLDTQYF
len: 14; abundance: many; d_gene: NA; v_gene: TRBV6-2/TRBV6-3; j_gene: TRBJ2-1; CDR3nt: TGTGCCAGCAACGTAGGGGGGGGCTACAATGAGCAGTTCTTC; CDR3aa: CASNVGGGYNEQFF
len: 14; abundance: NA; d_gene: TRBD1; v_gene: TRBV11-2; j_gene: TRBJ1-1; CDR3nt: TGTACCAGCAACTTAGCAGGGGGCATCGGTGAAGTTTTCTTT; CDR3aa: CTSNLAGGIGEVFF
len: 17; abundance: NA; d_gene: TRBD2; v_gene: TRBV6-5; j_gene: TRBJ2-7; CDR3nt: TGTGCCAGCAGCCGGGGACTAGCGAGAGGTCACATCTACGAGCAGTACTTC; CDR3aa: CASSRGLARGHIYEQYF
len: 14; abundance: NA; d_gene: NA; v_gene: TRBV11-2; j_gene: TRBJ1-2; CDR3nt: TGTGCCAGCAACTTAGCGGGGGCAAGGTCTGGCTACACCTTC; CDR3aa: CASNLAGARSGYTF
len: 14; abundance: NA; d_gene: NA; v_gene: TRBV4-1; j_gene: TRBJ1-2; CDR3nt: TGCGCCAGCAGCCACCAGGGAAATAGTTGGGGCTACGCCTTC; CDR3aa: CASSHQGNSWGYAF